These 8 T cell receptor beta chains share one sample of origin, sequenced in a study of T cell responses to AZD1222 COVID-19 vaccine. TCRdb's copy holds only in-frame clones and misses some; the assay was immunoSEQ multiplex PCR. The repertoire consists of about 150,000 clones, with roughly nine tenths occurring once and the leading ten covering 5.5% to 6%. Specimen: peripheral blood, collected on day 0 of MenACWY control vaccination. These receptor sequences come from an adult in good health.

This chain uses TRBV27 with TRBJ1-2, with D unresolved. The V gene's germline CDR1 is MNHEY and CDR2 SMNVEV (reference sequence). The CDR3 totals 17 residues. V was shortened by 2 bases and J by 3 bases, with 19 bases between the two germline ends. CDR3 DNA: TGTGCCAGCAGTTTAACTGGACCTGCTACATACCACTATGGCTACACCTTC. Translation: CASSLTGPATYHYGYTF.

The rearrangement links TRBV19 to TRBJ2-1; 11 bases map to TRBD2. Trimming took 10 bases from V and 6 from J; bases not matched to a gene: 14. Looked up from germline, CDR1 is LNHDA and CDR2 is SQIVND (reference sequence). This CDR3 is 16 amino acids long. Here the CDR3 reads CATTGELAGVGNEQFF. In DNA, the CDR3 is TGTGCCACAACTGGGGAACTAGCGGGAGTAGGCAATGAGCAGTTCTTC.

This clone has just one count. The chain links TRBV19 to TRBJ1-5; weak D call: TRBD1 (5 bases). The CDR3 sequence is 18 residues long. Germline loops: CDR1 LNHDA, CDR2 SQIVND (reference sequence). Trimming pared 7 bases from V and 5 bases from J, leaving 27 bases between. CDR3 loop: CASTAVWQRGPPDQPQHF. CDR3 nucleotides: TGTGCCAGTACCGCCGTTTGGCAAAGGGGCCCGCCCGATCAGCCCCAGCATTTT.

The chain carries TRBV28 and TRBJ1-2; perhaps TRBD1 as D (5 bases). This CDR3 contains 14 residues. The germline CDR1 and CDR2 sequences are MDHEN and SYDVKM. Trimming removed 7 bases at V and 7 bases at J, with 19 bases between. The DNA of the CDR3 is TGTGCCAGCACTACTGCCCAGGGTTTGAGTGGCTACACCTTC. Its translation is CASTTAQGLSGYTF.

J is TRBJ2-2 and V is TRBV5-1; D might be TRBD2 (6 bases). The CDR3 spans 15 residues. The V gene lost 1 base and the J gene lost 5 bases, with 12 bases spanning the gap. CDR1 is SGHRS and CDR2 is YFSETQ in the germline V gene. In DNA, the CDR3 is TGCGCCAGCAGCTTGCAGTCGGGAGCTACCGGGGAGCTGTTTTTT. Protein: CASSLQSGATGELFF.

This sequence joins TRBV3-1 (or the pseudogene TRBV3-2) and TRBJ1-4, with 10 bases fitting TRBD1. Trimming cost V 4 bases and J 8 bases; bases outside gene matches: 7. The germline V gene has CDR1 LGHDT and CDR2 YNNKEL (reference sequence). The CDR3 totals 15 residues. The CDR3 DNA follows: TGTGCCAGCAGCCGAGGGACAGGGGTAGAGGAAAAACTGTTTTTT. Translated, it gives CASSRGTGVEEKLFF.

This chain links TRBV5-1 with TRBJ1-6; 7 bases match TRBD1. Germline V gene lookup returns CDR1 SGHRS and CDR2 YFSETQ. J gave up 9 bases and V 0 bases, and 3 bases lay outside the gene matches. The CDR3 loop spans 14 amino acids. In nucleotides, the CDR3 is TGCGCCAGCAGCTTGGAACAGGGGAGTTCACCCCTCCACTTT. The encoded protein is CASSLEQGSSPLHF.

The rearrangement joins TRBV7-8 to TRBJ1-5, with TRBD1 as a possible D gene (5 bases). This CDR3 is built from 15 residues. Germline assignment: CDR1 SGHVS and CDR2 FQNEAQ. V lost 8 bases and J lost 2, with 16 bases in between. In DNA, the CDR3 is TGTGCCAGCGCCAGGGCGGGGACGCGCAATCAGCCCCAGCATTTT. This sequence encodes CASARAGTRNQPQHF. Together with reference TRBV7-8 and TRBJ1-5, the CDR3 gives the full variable domain: GAGVSQSPRYKVAKRGQDVALRCDPISGHVSLFWYQQALGQGPEFLTYFQNEAQLDKSGLPSDRFFAERPEGSVSTLKIQRTQQEDSAVYLCASARAGTRNQPQHFGDGTRLSIL.